Listed below are T cell receptor beta chains from one sample, sequenced in a study of low-dose radiotherapy and immunotherapy resistance in tumors. Using its own MiXCR run on the reads, TCRdb lists one record per CDR3 protein. The profile shows about 100,000 distinct CDR3 sequences, less than 25% of them singletons. The specimen was PBMCs, collected after low-dose radiotherapy plus immunotherapy. The receptor source for this set is a male donor with prostate cancer. CDR3s include the opening cysteine and the closing phenylalanine or tryptophan. The order of the fields is J gene, D gene, clone size, V gene, CDR3 protein, CDR3 DNA. D genes are given only for firm matches. Expanded clones get a size class; other rows say once, few or many, or leave the size out.

TRBJ2-3 TRBD2 . TRBV5-6 CASTVGTSGRDTQYF TGTGCCAGCACCGTTGGGACTAGCGGGCGAGATACGCAGTATTTT
TRBJ2-3 . . TRBV6-2/TRBV6-3 CASSYLGQSTDTQYF TGTGCCAGCAGTTACCTAGGACAGAGCACAGATACGCAGTATTTT
TRBJ2-1 . . TRBV25-1 CASSEGSYNEQFF TGTGCCAGTTCGGAGGGGTCCTACAATGAGCAGTTCTTC
TRBJ2-7 . . TRBV2 CASRLSYEQYF TGTGCCAGCAGGCTCTCCTACGAGCAGTACTTC
TRBJ2-1 . few TRBV30 CAWSKGLHNEQFF TGTGCCTGGAGTAAAGGGCTACATAATGAGCAGTTCTTC
TRBJ2-1 TRBD2 many TRBV20-1 CSAREGTSGDNEQFF TGCAGTGCTAGGGAGGGGACTAGCGGGGACAATGAGCAGTTCTTC
TRBJ2-1 . many TRBV29-1 CSVVPAGNEQFF TGCAGCGTTGTGCCTGCTGGTAATGAGCAGTTCTTC
TRBJ2-1 TRBD1 many TRBV5-1 CASSLARGQSSYNEQFF TGCGCCAGCAGCTTGGCCCGGGGACAGAGCTCCTACAATGAGCAGTTCTTC
TRBJ2-5 . many TRBV2 CASSRTHSFQETQYF TGTGCCAGCAGCCGCACCCACTCCTTCCAAGAGACCCAGTACTTC
TRBJ1-3 . many TRBV7-2 CASSPRGGGPSGNTIYF TGTGCCAGCAGCCCTAGAGGGGGAGGCCCTTCTGGAAACACCATATATTTT
TRBJ1-1 . many TRBV20-1 CSASPFGQYTEAFF TGCAGTGCTAGCCCGTTTGGGCAGTACACTGAAGCTTTCTTT
TRBJ1-5 . . TRBV28 CASSPQAGGGNQPQHF TGTGCCAGCAGTCCTCAGGCGGGGGGTGGCAATCAGCCCCAGCATTTT
TRBJ2-1 TRBD2 . TRBV2 CASSGDAGLADYNEQFF TGTGCCAGCAGTGGGGACGCGGGACTAGCAGACTACAATGAGCAGTTCTTC
TRBJ1-1 . many TRBV27 CASSFLGGGRPLMNTEAFF TGTGCCAGCAGTTTCCTCGGGGGGGGTAGGCCCCTTATGAACACTGAAGCTTTCTTT
TRBJ2-1 . many TRBV7-2 CASSLGGGARVNEQFF TGTGCCAGCAGCTTAGGTGGCGGGGCGAGGGTCAATGAGCAGTTCTTC
TRBJ2-5 TRBD2 many TRBV5-6 CASSLDGGGGTQYF TGTGCCAGCAGCTTGGACGGCGGGGGGGGGACCCAGTACTTC
TRBJ2-7 TRBD1 many TRBV28 CASSPRTGADYEQYF TGTGCCAGCAGTCCAAGGACAGGGGCCGACTACGAGCAGTACTTC
TRBJ2-1 . many TRBV27 CASSWDSGITRNEQFF TGTGCCAGCAGTTGGGATAGCGGCATAACCCGCAATGAGCAGTTCTTC
TRBJ2-7 . . TRBV2 CASSEAWGDNYEQYF TGTGCCAGCAGTGAAGCCTGGGGAGACAACTACGAGCAGTACTTC
TRBJ2-7 . many TRBV21-1 CASSGEYANDPYEQYF TGTGCCAGCAGCGGGGAGTACGCCAATGACCCCTACGAGCAGTACTTC
TRBJ2-1 . . TRBV7-2 CASSLGRGARVNQQFF TGTGCCAGCAGCTTAGGTCGCGGGGCGAGGGTCAATCAGCAGTTCTTC
TRBJ1-4 . . TRBV2 CASSEGGVDEELFF TGTGCCAGCAGTGAAGGTGGGGTGGATGAAGAACTGTTTTTT
TRBJ1-6 . many TRBV4-2 CASSQEPGTYNSPLHF TGTGCCAGCAGCCAAGAACCGGGAACCTATAATTCACCCCTCCACTTT
TRBJ2-5 TRBD2 many TRBV7-2 CASSLGASGGGTQYF TGTGCCAGCAGCTTAGGAGCTAGCGGGGGCGGGACCCAGTACTTC
TRBJ2-5 . few TRBV12-3/TRBV12-4 CASSTGGRQETQYF TGTGCCAGCAGTACTGGGGGGCGACAAGAGACCCAGTACTTC
TRBJ2-5 . many TRBV20-1 CSAVDGSGTQYF TGCAGTGCTGTGGACGGCTCAGGGACCCAGTACTTC
TRBJ2-5 . . TRBV7-6 CASSAHQETQYF TGTGCCAGCAGCGCACACCAAGAGACCCAGTACTTC
TRBJ2-1 . many TRBV28 CASTRKGMSYNEQFF TGTGCCAGCACCCGGAAAGGGATGTCCTACAATGAGCAGTTCTTC
TRBJ2-3 . many TRBV27 CASSSYATDTQYF TGTGCCAGCAGTAGTTATGCCACAGATACGCAGTATTTT
TRBJ1-5 . many TRBV18 CASSPRPGDQPQHF TGTGCCAGCTCACCACGCCCAGGGGATCAGCCCCAGCATTTT
TRBJ1-5 . many TRBV20-1 CSARDLGKVYSNQPQHF TGCAGTGCTAGAGATTTGGGGAAAGTATATAGCAATCAGCCCCAGCATTTT
TRBJ1-2 . many TRBV2 CATSGRRLNYGYTF TGTGCCACCTCGGGACGCAGGCTTAACTATGGCTACACCTTC
TRBJ2-7 TRBD2 many TRBV29-1 CSVVVPGRDEQYF TGCAGCGTTGTCGTTCCAGGGAGGGACGAGCAGTACTTC
TRBJ2-3 TRBD2 many TRBV7-2 CASSSGPAGGTQYF TGTGCCAGCAGCTCCGGTCCAGCGGGGGGTACGCAGTATTTT
TRBJ2-7 . . TRBV5-1 CASSHVSGRGYEQYF TGCGCCAGCAGCCACGTGTCGGGGCGAGGGTACGAGCAGTACTTC
TRBJ2-6 . . TRBV29-1 CSVATPRMAGANVLTF TGCAGCGTTGCCACACCCCGAATGGCTGGGGCCAACGTCCTGACTTTC
TRBJ1-2 . many TRBV6-8 CASGRTFRDNYGYTF TGTGCCAGCGGGCGGACTTTCCGAGATAACTATGGCTACACCTTC
TRBJ1-2 . many TRBV4-1 CASSQGGGAGYTF TGCGCCAGCAGCCAAGGGGGGGGGGCTGGCTACACCTTC
TRBJ2-7 . many TRBV12-3/TRBV12-4 CASTPTSSYEQYF TGTGCCAGCACCCCGACTAGCTCCTACGAGCAGTACTTC
TRBJ2-5 TRBD2 many TRBV27 CASKAITSGQETQYF TGTGCCAGCAAGGCTATTACTAGCGGCCAAGAGACCCAGTACTTC
TRBJ2-7 TRBD1 many TRBV7-9 CASGDRYYEQYF TGTGCCAGCGGGGACAGATATTACGAGCAGTACTTC
TRBJ1-5 . many TRBV15 CATSRGSTSNQPQHF TGTGCCACCAGCAGGGGATCTACGAGCAATCAGCCCCAGCATTTT
TRBJ1-1 . many TRBV6-2/TRBV6-3 CASKGLEVNTEAFF TGTGCCAGCAAGGGACTGGAGGTGAACACTGAAGCTTTCTTT
TRBJ1-1 . many TRBV5-1 CASSLMQNTEAFF TGCGCCAGCAGCTTAATGCAGAACACTGAAGCTTTCTTT
TRBJ2-5 . . TRBV4-1 CASSQDRNTAGTHQETQYF TGCGCCAGCAGCCAAGATCGGAACACAGCGGGGACACACCAAGAGACCCAGTACTTC
TRBJ1-4 . few TRBV4-1 CASSQSRGQNEKLFF TGCGCCAGCAGCCAAAGCAGGGGACAAAATGAAAAACTGTTTTTT
TRBJ1-1 TRBD1 . TRBV27 CASSEGQSFEAFF TGTGCCAGCAGTGAGGGACAGAGCTTTGAAGCTTTCTTT
TRBJ2-1 TRBD2 . TRBV9 CASRKGTSGSNEQFF TGTGCCAGCAGAAAAGGGACTAGCGGATCTAATGAGCAGTTCTTC
TRBJ2-7 . many TRBV27 CASSPGRMGEQYF TGTGCCAGCAGTCCAGGCAGGATGGGGGAGCAGTACTTC
TRBJ2-7 TRBD2 many TRBV11-2 CASSESLAGGYEQYF TGTGCCAGCAGCGAGAGCCTAGCGGGGGGCTACGAGCAGTACTTC
TRBJ2-5 TRBD2 many TRBV6-8 CASSQPPTSGAQETQYF TGTGCCAGCAGTCAACCCCCGACTAGCGGGGCCCAAGAGACCCAGTACTTC
TRBJ1-6 . many TRBV20-1 CSARVPGLLSPLHF TGCAGTGCTAGAGTGCCAGGGCTGCTTTCACCCCTCCACTTT
TRBJ2-5 . many TRBV19 CASSIERGETQYF TGTGCCAGTAGTATAGAGAGGGGAGAGACCCAGTACTTC
TRBJ1-6 TRBD1 many TRBV5-6 CASRNGETGWWNSPLHF TGTGCCAGCAGAAATGGAGAGACAGGGTGGTGGAATTCACCCCTCCACTTT